Presented here are 32 T cell receptor beta chains from one specimen sequenced in a study of blood T cells in healthy people across ages. A J-beta primer mix and a sample-barcoded 5' primer were used in a second PCR of about 7 to 11 cycles. TCRdb passed the 5' RACE reads through MiXCR, listing each CDR3 protein once. The sample records roughly 2 million distinct CDR3 sequences, 49% being singletons. The sequencing input was blood. The receptors originated from a woman aged 40 to 50 in good health.

This clonotype turned up a few times. The rearrangement uses TRBV6-1 and TRBJ1-5; TRBD1 is a possible D gene (5 bases). V was shortened by 8 bases and J by 2 bases, with 25 bases between the two germline ends. The CDR3 contains 18 residues. Looked up from germline, CDR1 is MNHNS and CDR2 is SASEGT. The CDR3 nucleotides read TGTGCCAGCTCTATAGGGGCACGGGGCGCATTGGGCAATCAGCCCCAGCATTTT. It codes for CASSIGARGALGNQPQHF.

This chain connects TRBV6-4 to TRBJ1-5, with D tentatively TRBD1 (5 bases). The CDR3 extends over 16 amino acids. Germline loops: CDR1 MRHNA, CDR2 SNTAGT. Trimming pared 5 bases from V and 6 bases from J, leaving 20 bases between. This chain's CDR3 is CASSTRRDGFRQPQHF. CDR3 nucleotides: TGTGCCAGCAGTACCCGGAGGGACGGGTTCCGTCAGCCCCAGCATTTT.

This clonotype has just a few counts. The rearrangement joins TRBV29-1 to TRBJ2-7, with D perhaps TRBD2 (5 bases). Germline CDR1 reads SQVTM; CDR2 reads ANQGSEA. V was pared by 4 bases and J by 0 bases, with 13 bases between. This CDR3 has 14 residues. The CDR3: CSVVLSGSSYEQYF. The CDR3 DNA sequence: TGCAGCGTTGTCTTATCGGGGAGCTCCTACGAGCAGTACTTC.

This clonotype was found once. This chain uses TRBV25-1 with TRBJ1-6, with 7 nucleotides matching TRBD1. In germline, CDR1 is MGHDK, CDR2 SYGVNS. Germline trimming cut 1 base from V and 7 bases from J; bases unmatched to any gene: 1. The CDR3 has 14 amino acids. The CDR3 nucleotides read TGTGCCAGCAGTGAATGGGGACAGAATTCACCCCTCCACTTT. Its translation: CASSEWGQNSPLHF. Full variable domain (outside the CDR3, taken from reference TRBV25-1 and TRBJ1-6): EADIYQTPRYLVIGTGKKITLECSQTMGHDKMYWYQQDPGMELHLIHYSYGVNSTEKGDLSSESTVSRIRTEHFPLTLESARPSHTSQYLCASSEWGQNSPLHFGNGTRLTVT.

V is TRBV4-2 and J is TRBJ1-2; no definite D call. Germline values: CDR1 LGHNA, CDR2 YNFKEQ. V was cut by 0 bases and J by 7 bases, with 12 bases left in between. The CDR3 loop spans 14 amino acids. The CDR3 DNA reads TGTGCCAGCAGCCAAGATTCTGACGGGAGTGGCTACACCTTC. Translating it yields CASSQDSDGSGYTF.

The V call is TRBV27, the J call TRBJ2-6, with 7 bases aligning to TRBD1. Losses at the gene ends were 5 bases for V and 2 bases for J; bases not matched to a gene: 6. The CDR3 runs to 16 residues. Germline V lookup: CDR1 MNHEY, CDR2 SMNVEV (reference sequence). The CDR3 sequence is CASSPPTGAGANVLTF. CDR3 in DNA: TGTGCCAGCAGTCCGCCCACAGGGGCTGGGGCCAACGTCCTGACTTTC.

This sequence joins TRBV5-1 and TRBJ2-7, with D maybe TRBD1 (5 bases). The germline CDR1 and CDR2 sequences are SGHRS and YFSETQ. CDR3 size: 15 residues. Trimming took off 5 bases at V and 5 bases at J, with 20 bases between the two ends. This CDR3 reads CASSPSPGRVHEQYF. Here the CDR3 DNA reads TGCGCCAGCAGTCCCTCCCCGGGCAGGGTACACGAGCAGTACTTC.

The V gene is TRBV7-2, the J gene TRBJ2-3; the D gene is possibly TRBD2 (7 bases). This CDR3 contains 12 residues. Trimming pared 8 bases from V and 6 bases from J, leaving 12 bases between. Per the germline V gene, CDR1 is SGHTA and CDR2 is FQGNSA. CDR3 sequence: CASGGARDTQYF. CDR3 bases: TGTGCCAGCGGGGGGGCCCGGGATACGCAGTATTTT.

CDR3 in amino acids: CASSFQRGKSDEQFF. In DNA form, the CDR3 reads TGTGCCAGCAGTTTTCAGCGGGGCAAGTCCGATGAGCAGTTCTTC. V and J are TRBV6-5 and TRBJ2-1; 7 bases are shared with TRBD2. The CDR3 has 15 amino acids. Germline V CDR1 and CDR2: MNHEY, SVGAGI. V trimming: 4 bases; J trimming: 8 bases; junction bases outside the gene matches: 11.

In this sample, this clonotype turned up once. The gene calls are TRBV20-1 and TRBJ2-5; 8 bases map to TRBD1. J was trimmed by 4 bases and V by 5 bases; bases with no gene match: 9. Germline CDR1 and CDR2: DFQATT and SNEGSKA (reference sequence). The CDR3 runs 14 residues. The CDR3 sequence: CSALRTGLVETQYF. The DNA of the CDR3 is TGCAGTGCTCTTAGGACAGGGTTGGTAGAGACCCAGTACTTC.

The chain uses TRBV6-2 or TRBV6-3 and TRBJ2-3; D may be TRBD2 (7 bases). Trimming took 11 bases from V and 1 from J, leaving 28 bases between them. This CDR3 is 18 amino acids long. Per germline, CDR1 MNHEY and CDR2 SVGEGT. CDR3 amino acids: CASATGPKGGAGTDTQYF. CDR3 in DNA: TGTGCCTCAGCTACCGGTCCCAAGGGGGGGGCCGGCACAGATACGCAGTATTTT.

V and J are TRBV18 and TRBJ1-2; D might be TRBD1 (5 bases). CDR1 is KGHSH, CDR2 LQKENI, per germline. Trimming cost V 4 bases and J 2 bases, with 17 bases left between them. This CDR3 is 16 amino acids long. CDR3 coding DNA: TGTGCCAGCTCACAGTATTCAGGGATGGAGAACTATGGCTACACCTTC. Translated, it gives CASSQYSGMENYGYTF.

The CDR3 region is CAISEGQGYGYTF. CDR3 coding DNA: TGTGCCATCAGTGAAGGACAGGGCTATGGCTACACCTTC. The chain carries TRBV10-3 and TRBJ1-2; 8 bases line up with TRBD1. The CDR3 consists of 13 residues. Germline assignment: CDR1 ENHRY and CDR2 SYGVKD. J gave up 4 bases and V 3 bases, and 1 base lay outside the gene matches.

This chain uses TRBV7-8 with TRBJ2-5, with unresolved D. Germline V CDR1 and CDR2: SGHVS, FQNEAQ. The CDR3 has 12 residues. Between the trimmed V and J ends, which lost 7 bases and 4 bases, there was a span of 10 bases. CDR3 loop: CASTSKAETQYF. The CDR3 nucleotides read TGTGCCAGCACTTCCAAGGCAGAGACCCAGTACTTC.

The CDR3 loop is CASSGGLRGSHEQYF. The CDR3 DNA sequence: TGTGCCAGCAGCGGGGGACTCCGGGGCTCGCACGAGCAGTACTTC. The rearrangement uses TRBV9 and TRBJ2-7; weak D call: TRBD2 (6 bases). Germline assignment: CDR1 SGDLS and CDR2 YYNGEE. Trimming cost V 3 bases and J 5 bases, with 18 bases left between them. The CDR3 spans 15 residues.

In its sample, this clonotype was seen a few times. The rearrangement links TRBV7-2 to TRBJ2-3, with 7 bases aligning to TRBD1. V lost 3 bases and J lost 6; bases outside the gene matches: 3. The CDR3 covers 13 residues. Germline lookup yields CDR1 SGHTA and CDR2 FQGNSA. The CDR3 here is CASSLQGEDTQYF. Written as DNA, the CDR3 is TGTGCCAGCAGCTTGCAGGGGGAGGATACGCAGTATTTT.

This clonotype came up many times. The chain has TRBV7-2 and TRBJ2-5, with 13 positions matching TRBD2. The CDR3 runs to 15 residues. The trim removed 3 bases at V and 5 bases at J, leaving 3 bases unmatched. CDR1 is SGHTA, CDR2 FQGNSA, per germline. The CDR3 sequence is CASSFRTSGGETQYF. The DNA of the CDR3 is TGTGCCAGCAGCTTCCGGACTAGCGGGGGCGAGACCCAGTACTTC.

The genes are TRBV29-1 and TRBJ1-1, with D perhaps matching TRBD1 (6 bases). The V gene lost 5 bases and the J gene lost 7 bases, with 11 bases spanning the gap. Germline assignment: CDR1 SQVTM and CDR2 ANQGSEA. The CDR3 runs to 11 residues. CDR3 residues: CSVLGAVEAFF. The CDR3 nucleotides are TGCAGCGTTTTGGGGGCCGTTGAAGCTTTCTTT.

The J gene is TRBJ2-6, the V gene TRBV7-9; perhaps TRBD2 as D (5 bases). The V gene's germline CDR1 is SEHNR and CDR2 FQNEAQ (reference sequence). V lost 3 bases and J 4 bases, leaving 13 bases between the germline ends. The CDR3 covers 16 residues. The CDR3 region has the DNA TGTGCCAGCAGCTTTGAGCGGAGCGCCGGGGCCAACGTCCTGACTTTC. This encodes CASSFERSAGANVLTF.

Worth noting for this clonotype: This may come from a read error, since a much larger clone is one base off. V is TRBV3-1 and J is TRBJ2-1; D gene uncertain. The germline CDR1 and CDR2 sequences are LGHDT and YNNKEL (reference sequence). There are 15 residues in the CDR3. This CDR3 reads CASNQDMESYNEQFF. CDR3 sequence (DNA): TGTGCCAGCAACCAAGATATGGAATCCTACAATGAGCAGTTCTTC.

The V call is TRBV11-2, the J call TRBJ1-4; possibly TRBD1 for D (6 bases). The CDR3 sequence is 15 residues long. Germline assignment: CDR1 SGHAT and CDR2 FQNNGV. V lost 6 bases, J lost 0 bases, and 11 bases lay in between. This CDR3 reads CASRPNRATNEKLFF. Written as DNA, the CDR3 is TGTGCCAGCAGGCCTAACAGGGCAACTAATGAAAAACTGTTTTTT.

The chain is built from TRBV2 and TRBJ2-7, with 8 positions matching TRBD1. This CDR3 has 16 amino acids. J lost 5 bases, V lost 1 base, and 10 bases had no gene match. Germline values: CDR1 SNHLY, CDR2 FYNNEI. The CDR3 nucleotides read TGTGCCAGCAGTGAAGGGGGACAGGCAATAGAAAACGAGCAGTACTTC. Residues: CASSEGGQAIENEQYF.

This sequence joins TRBV20-1 and TRBJ2-4; D is perhaps TRBD1 or TRBD2 (5 bases each). Looked up from germline, CDR1 is DFQATT and CDR2 is SNEGSKA (reference sequence). Trimming cost V 3 bases and J 3 bases, with 15 bases left between them. The CDR3 loop spans 15 amino acids. For the CDR3, the DNA is TGCAGTGCTAGGGTTTGGGGGATGGACAAAAACATTCAGTACTTC. It yields the protein CSARVWGMDKNIQYF.

Only one count was recorded for this clonotype. This sequence joins TRBV2 and TRBJ2-3, with D possibly TRBD2 on 6 matching bases. Trimming took 8 bases from V and 2 from J, leaving 14 bases between them. This CDR3 comprises 14 residues. Germline V gene data show CDR1 as SNHLY and CDR2 as FYNNEI. The CDR3 is CASLRGSHTDTQYF. The CDR3, as DNA: TGTGCCAGCCTTCGGGGGTCACACACAGATACGCAGTATTTT.

This clonotype was detected many times. CDR3 in amino acids: CASSQEQLDYNEQFF. Written as DNA, the CDR3 is TGCGCCAGCAGCCAAGAACAGCTTGACTACAATGAGCAGTTCTTC. V usage is TRBV4-3 and J usage is TRBJ2-1; D is ambiguous. With 0 bases removed from V and 3 bases from J, the gap between germline ends came to 9 bases. The CDR3 is 15 residues long. Germline V gives CDR1 LGHNA, CDR2 YSLEER.

The sample holds a few counts of this clonotype. One end of the junction fails to match germline, which may point to a read error. This chain joins TRBV7-9 and TRBJ2-5; D is unclear. CDR1 SEHNR and CDR2 FQNEAQ come from the germline V gene (reference sequence). The CDR3 length is 14 residues. CDR3 sequence: CSSSRAADQETQYF. CDR3 nucleotide sequence: TGTTCCAGCAGCCGGGCAGCCGACCAAGAGACCCAGTACTTC.

The chain links TRBV20-1 to TRBJ2-3; the D gene is possibly TRBD2 (6 bases). Deletions cut 4 bases from V and 0 bases from J, with 14 bases between. CDR1 DFQATT and CDR2 SNEGSKA come from the germline V gene (reference sequence). The CDR3 has 15 residues. CDR3 in DNA: TGCAGTGCTAATAGGGAGGTTGAGAGCACAGATACGCAGTATTTT. The encoded protein is CSANREVESTDTQYF.

This clonotype has just a few counts. A read error may explain this, as a much larger clone is one base away. V and J are TRBV4-2 and TRBJ2-1; perhaps D is TRBD1 or TRBD2 (6 bases each). V lost 0 bases to trimming and J lost 13 bases, with 19 bases between them. This CDR3 region has 15 residues. Germline loops: CDR1 LGHNA, CDR2 YNFKEQ. CDR3 sequence reads: CASSQEGTEGETQFF. For the CDR3, the DNA is TGTGCCAGCAGCCAAGAGGGGACGGAGGGGGAGACCCAGTTCTTC.

This clonotype came up once. This chain joins TRBV2 and TRBJ2-5; 8 bases agree with TRBD2. The junction had 16 bases not matched to a gene; V was cut back by 11 bases and J by 2 bases. Germline V gives CDR1 SNHLY, CDR2 FYNNEI. CDR3 length: 16 residues. The CDR3 loop reads CAGTIAGPRPQETQYF. The CDR3 nucleotides are TGTGCCGGCACGATAGCGGGACCCCGGCCGCAAGAGACCCAGTACTTC.

V and J are TRBV11-2 and TRBJ2-5; D gene uncertain. CDR1 SGHAT and CDR2 FQNNGV come from the germline V gene. The CDR3 runs to 14 residues. V lost 5 bases and J 5 bases, leaving 15 bases between the germline ends. The chain's CDR3 is CASSPTGSAETQYF. The CDR3 nucleotides are TGTGCCAGCAGCCCGACCGGTTCTGCGGAGACCCAGTACTTC.

The chain couples TRBV5-1 to TRBJ1-1; D possibly corresponds to TRBD1 (5 bases). V lost 2 bases to trimming and J lost 1 base, with 12 bases between them. Germline V gene sequence: CDR1 SGHRS, CDR2 YFSETQ. The CDR3 totals 15 residues. The CDR3 loop reads CASSFTGGKNTEAFF. CDR3 DNA sequence: TGCGCCAGCAGCTTTACGGGGGGGAAGAACACTGAAGCTTTCTTT.

This clonotype turned up a few times. The chain uses TRBV6-5 and TRBJ2-7; no clear D. The CDR3 length is 20 residues. Germline V gene sequence: CDR1 MNHEY, CDR2 SVGAGI. The ends were cut back, 2 bases at V and 5 bases at J, with 31 bases in the middle. CDR3 loop: CASSYTLWDLPSWDRDEQYF. As DNA, the CDR3 is TGTGCCAGCAGTTACACCCTCTGGGATTTACCCTCTTGGGATCGGGACGAGCAGTACTTC.